This TCR beta chain stems from a study of STAT5B mutations in CD4+ large granular lymphocyte leukemia. This clone was seen only a few times. The CDR3 is 15 amino acids. Germline loops: CDR1 SGHRS, CDR2 YFSETQ. V dropped 0 bases and J dropped 6; count of bases not matched to a gene: 0. Per the original data handling: A productive frequency of 2.59 x 10-5 was the lowest detectable. This table comes from immunoSEQ multiplex PCR, and its TCRdb copy is limited to in-frame clones, with some not included. The D gene and trimming were derived from the DNA, and the V and J assignments and clone size from that table. Among around 23,000 clones listed, around three quarters were seen once.

This TCR derives from a human donor in good health. The chain is built from TRBV5-1 and TRBJ2-1; 13 nucleotides line up with TRBD2. Material: CD4+ T cells from blood buffy coats. The CDR3 nucleotides are TGCGCCAGCAGCTTGGGGACTAGCGGGAGCAATGAGCAGTTCTTC. Its translation is CASSLGTSGSNEQFF.